This T cell receptor (beta chain) comes out of a study of CD8+ T cells in alopecia areata. Study-wide findings and caveats: Affected lesional scalp, above all in alopecia totalis/universalis, was more clonal than normal scalp.

Documented treatment: oral pan-JAK inhibitor, 5-10 mg twice daily. Alopecia areata patients had lesional scalp punch biopsies and peripheral blood taken from them. The germline gives CDR1 MNHEY, CDR2 SMNVEV (reference sequence). This CDR3 has 14 amino acids. Germline trimming cut 8 bases from V and 5 bases from J; bases unmatched to any gene: 10. The sequencing template was cDNA reverse transcribed from extracted RNA. Sequenced by immunoSEQ multiplex PCR; TCRdb stores in-frame clones only, minus some. The table lists some 200,000 clones, about 60% of them singletons. A word on this clone: No antigen is known for it.

The TCR comes from a human donor with alopecia areata. The genes are TRBV27 and TRBJ2-5; 8 bases line up with TRBD1. The input for sequencing was CD8+ T cells sorted from blood, taken at week 24, from a patient treated with tofacitinib. Here the CDR3 DNA reads TGTGCCAGCGGGAGACAGGGGTTTGGGGAGACCCAGTACTTC. It translates to CASGRQGFGETQYF.